These 4 T cell receptor beta chains share one sample of origin, sequenced in a study of T cells in localized non-small cell lung cancer. Clones were read by immunoSEQ multiplex PCR, and TCRdb kept only the in-frame ones, dropping some. The table includes roughly 25,000 clones, about 90% detected once. Sequenced material: peripheral blood, taken before any cancer treatment. These receptors all stem from a woman aged 35 to 75 with stage I lung adenocarcinoma.

The chain recombines TRBV7-9 with TRBJ2-7; D gene unclear. Per the germline V gene, CDR1 is SEHNR and CDR2 is FQNEAQ (reference sequence). CDR3 size: 13 residues. V lost 1 base, J lost 9 bases, and 13 bases lay in between. The DNA for the CDR3 is TGTGCCAGCAGCTTAGTCCCGGATGATGGGCAGTACTTC. Amino acids: CASSLVPDDGQYF. The variable domain in full, with the rest retrieved from reference TRBV7-9 and TRBJ2-7, is DTGVSQNPRHKITKRGQNVTFRCDPISEHNRLYWYRQTLGQGPEFLTYFQNEAQLEKSRLLSDRFSAERPKGSFSTLEIQRTEQGDSAMYLCASSLVPDDGQYFGPGTRLTVT.

The V gene is TRBV28, the J gene TRBJ2-5; D is unresolved. The CDR3 is made up of 14 amino acids. Trimming pared 3 bases from V and 1 base from J, leaving 9 bases between. Germline CDR1 MDHEN, CDR2 SYDVKM. The CDR3 DNA sequence: TGTGCCAGCAGTTTGTCGGCGGCCCAAGAGACCCAGTACTTC. Translated: CASSLSAAQETQYF.

This clone occurred once. This CDR3 is CASSSRGQPQAFF. CDR3 DNA: TGTGCCAGCAGCTCGAGGGGACAGCCCCAAGCTTTCTTT. This chain links TRBV11-3 with TRBJ1-1; TRBD1 agrees at 7 bases. This CDR3 spans 13 amino acids. With V trimmed by 4 bases and J by 9 bases, 8 bases remained unmatched. Germline V gene lookup returns CDR1 SGHNT and CDR2 YENEEA.

This chain joins TRBV5-1 and TRBJ2-1; the match to TRBD2 covers 8 bases. This CDR3 spans 15 amino acids. The junction had 4 bases not matched to a gene; V was cut back by 1 base and J by 4 bases. Looked up from germline, CDR1 is SGHRS and CDR2 is YFSETQ. CDR3 in DNA: TGCGCCAGCAGCTTGAGTACTAGCGGATACAATGAGCAGTTCTTC. Translated, it gives CASSLSTSGYNEQFF.